Listed below are T cell receptor beta chains from one sample, sequenced in a study of type 1 and type 2 diabetes patients. TCRdb reprocessed the multiplex PCR reads with MiXCR, giving one entry per CDR3 protein. The repertoire holds more than 250,000 distinct CDR3 sequences, roughly 48% seen once, with roughly 13% in the top ten. The sample consisted of peripheral blood mononuclear cells (PBMCs). The source of these receptors is a young man with type 2 diabetes. Each CDR3 is given with its conserved first and last residue. A D gene is named only where the DNA matches it firmly. Size is stated for part of the rows, as once, few or many counts, or as a class when the clone is expanded.

J gene: TRBJ1-2
V gene: TRBV25-1
CDR3 length: 14
clone size: many
D gene: TRBD1
CDR3 DNA: TGTGCCAGCAGTGCAACCGGGACAGGGTATGGCTACACCTTC
CDR3 protein: CASSATGTGYGYTF

J gene: TRBJ1-2
V gene: TRBV30
CDR3 length: 16
clone size: .
D gene: .
CDR3 DNA: TGTGCCTGGAGTACTACGGGGCGGGGGGACCGCTATGGCTACACCTTC
CDR3 protein: CAWSTTGRGDRYGYTF

J gene: TRBJ2-7
V gene: TRBV2
CDR3 length: 14
clone size: .
D gene: .
CDR3 DNA: TGTGCCAGCAGTGAGATCGGCGATTCCTACGAGCAGTACTTC
CDR3 protein: CASSEIGDSYEQYF

J gene: TRBJ2-6
V gene: TRBV25-1
CDR3 length: 18
clone size: many
D gene: TRBD1
CDR3 DNA: TGTGCCAGCAGTGAAGCCACAACAGGGGTGGCCGGGGCCAACGTCCTGACTTTC
CDR3 protein: CASSEATTGVAGANVLTF

J gene: TRBJ2-5
V gene: TRBV20-1
CDR3 length: 14
clone size: .
D gene: TRBD2
CDR3 DNA: TGCAGTGCTAGCCTACTAGCGGGAGTAGAGACCCAGTACTTC
CDR3 protein: CSASLLAGVETQYF

J gene: TRBJ1-2
V gene: TRBV2
CDR3 length: 14
clone size: .
D gene: .
CDR3 DNA: TGTGCCAGCAGCTCCGAAGGGGACTACTATGGCTACACCTTC
CDR3 protein: CASSSEGDYYGYTF

J gene: TRBJ2-6
V gene: TRBV19
CDR3 length: 15
clone size: .
D gene: .
CDR3 DNA: TGTGCCAGTATCCAGGGGGGAGCTGGGGCCAACGTCCTGACTTTC
CDR3 protein: CASIQGGAGANVLTF

J gene: TRBJ2-7
V gene: TRBV27
CDR3 length: 14
clone size: few
D gene: TRBD2
CDR3 DNA: TGTGCCAGCAGTTTGTCTAGCGGGAGTTTCGAGCAGTACTTC
CDR3 protein: CASSLSSGSFEQYF

J gene: TRBJ1-2
V gene: TRBV5-1
CDR3 length: 15
clone size: .
D gene: .
CDR3 DNA: TGCGCCAGCAGCTTGCCCGGGGACTTACGGGATGGCTACACCTTC
CDR3 protein: CASSLPGDLRDGYTF

J gene: TRBJ2-5
V gene: TRBV24-1
CDR3 length: 15
clone size: .
D gene: .
CDR3 DNA: TGTGCCACCAGTGATATCAGGGTGAGCCAAGAGACCCAGTACTTC
CDR3 protein: CATSDIRVSQETQYF

J gene: TRBJ2-7
V gene: TRBV19
CDR3 length: 17
clone size: .
D gene: .
CDR3 DNA: TGTGCCAGTAGTATAGGCCTCCCACAGGGTTTGGACAATGAGCAGTACTTC
CDR3 protein: CASSIGLPQGLDNEQYF

J gene: TRBJ2-5
V gene: TRBV6-6
CDR3 length: 14
clone size: .
D gene: TRBD2
CDR3 DNA: TGTGCCAGCAGTGGGGGACTAGGCCAAGAGACCCAGTACTTC
CDR3 protein: CASSGGLGQETQYF

J gene: TRBJ1-1
V gene: TRBV30
CDR3 length: 11
clone size: .
D gene: .
CDR3 DNA: TGTGCCTGGAGCCTGTACACTGAAGCTTTCTTT
CDR3 protein: CAWSLYTEAFF

J gene: TRBJ1-5
V gene: TRBV10-3
CDR3 length: 14
clone size: once
D gene: .
CDR3 DNA: TGTGCCATCAGTGACAGGGCGGGCAATCAGCCCCAGCATTTT
CDR3 protein: CAISDRAGNQPQHF

J gene: TRBJ2-7
V gene: TRBV29-1
CDR3 length: 12
clone size: .
D gene: TRBD1
CDR3 DNA: TGCAGCACACCGGGACAGGGCGGCGAGCAGTACTTC
CDR3 protein: CSTPGQGGEQYF

J gene: TRBJ1-1
V gene: TRBV13
CDR3 length: 13
clone size: few
D gene: TRBD1
CDR3 DNA: TGTGCCAGCAGCCCGGAGGGGACAGACGAAGCTTTCTTT
CDR3 protein: CASSPEGTDEAFF

J gene: TRBJ2-2
V gene: TRBV19
CDR3 length: 16
clone size: few
D gene: .
CDR3 DNA: TGTGCCAGTAGTATAGGAGGCCGCGGGTCGATCGGGGAGCTGTTTTTT
CDR3 protein: CASSIGGRGSIGELFF

J gene: TRBJ1-2
V gene: TRBV5-1
CDR3 length: 14
clone size: .
D gene: .
CDR3 DNA: TGCGCCAGCAGCTTGGGCAGGGTTAACTATGGCTACACCTTC
CDR3 protein: CASSLGRVNYGYTF